Below, 28 T cell receptor beta chains from the same sample are listed, as sequenced in a study of T cell repertoires in cytomegalovirus infection. MiXCR, applied by TCRdb to the reads, yields one record per CDR3 protein. Of fewer than 350,000 distinct CDR3 sequences listed, 17% are singletons. Sequenced: PBMCs. Every receptor here comes from a human donor in good health (CMV status not recorded). Some clones in this sample may be carry-over from other donors' samples.

This clonotype was detected a few times. The chain has TRBV7-9 and TRBJ2-3; TRBD2 aligns across 7 bases. The CDR3 has 13 amino acids. Germline assignment: CDR1 SEHNR and CDR2 FQNEAQ (reference sequence). J lost 6 bases, V lost 3 bases, and 3 bases had no gene match. CDR3 coding DNA: TGTGCCAGCAGCTTTGGGAGGGTTGATACGCAGTATTTT. Protein sequence: CASSFGRVDTQYF.

The sample holds many counts of this clonotype. The chain employs TRBV7-6 and TRBJ2-7, with TRBD2 identical over 12 bases. The germline CDR1 and CDR2 sequences are SGHVS and FNYEAQ. Germline trimming cut 1 base from V and 2 bases from J; bases unmatched to any gene: 3. The length of the CDR3 is 16 residues. The CDR3 DNA is TGTGCCAGCAGCTTAGGGGGACTAGCGGGCGCCTACGAGCAGTACTTC. Protein: CASSLGGLAGAYEQYF.

The chain recombines TRBV28 with TRBJ1-1; TRBD1 is a possible D gene (6 bases). This CDR3 is 14 amino acids long. Between the trimmed V and J ends, which lost 5 bases and 1 base, there was a span of 11 bases. The germline gives CDR1 MDHEN, CDR2 SYDVKM. Here the CDR3 reads CASSTQGTNTEAFF. Written as DNA, the CDR3 is TGTGCCAGCAGTACCCAGGGGACGAACACTGAAGCTTTCTTT.

This clonotype was detected ten times or more. The CDR3 nucleotides read TGTGCCAGCAGCTTGAGTACAGAAAACATTCAGTACTTC. Translation gives CASSLSTENIQYF. The chain combines TRBV7-3 with TRBJ2-4, with no clear D. V was trimmed by 3 bases and J by 5 bases, leaving 8 bases between them. This CDR3 has 13 amino acids. Germline CDR1 and CDR2: SGHTA and FQGTGA.

The chain recombines TRBV10-3 with TRBJ1-6, with a weak D call TRBD1 (6 bases). The germline V gene encodes CDR1 ENHRY and CDR2 SYGVKD. CDR3 length equals 16 residues. The V end was cut by 3 bases, the J end by 8 bases, with 17 bases between. Written as DNA, the CDR3 is TGTGCCATCAGTGATTATCGTGGGGACACGCATTCACCCCTCCACTTT. Translated: CAISDYRGDTHSPLHF.

This clonotype was seen ten or more times. The rearrangement links TRBV28 to TRBJ2-1, with TRBD1 matching 7 bases. Germline assignment: CDR1 MDHEN and CDR2 SYDVKM. V lost 5 bases, J lost 8 bases, and 12 bases stayed unmatched. The CDR3 runs 15 residues. The CDR3 loop reads CASSVAGGSRDEQFF. CDR3 in DNA: TGTGCCAGCAGTGTTGCAGGGGGATCACGGGATGAGCAGTTCTTC.

This chain connects TRBV20-1 to TRBJ1-5; perhaps TRBD1 as D (5 bases). The CDR3 runs 15 residues. Trimming stripped 1 base from V and 5 bases from J, with 15 bases between. Per germline, CDR1 DFQATT and CDR2 SNEGSKA (reference sequence). CDR3 coding DNA: TGCAGTGCTAGAGTCTCAGGGCAGCTCTATCAGCCCCAGCATTTT. Residues: CSARVSGQLYQPQHF.

This chain joins TRBV12-3 or TRBV12-4 and TRBJ2-5, with 7 positions matching TRBD1. Germline trimming cut 5 bases from V and 5 bases from J; bases unmatched to any gene: 8. This CDR3 region has 14 residues. The CDR3 region is CASSPLQGLETQYF. Written as DNA, the CDR3 is TGTGCCAGCAGTCCCCTACAGGGGTTGGAGACCCAGTACTTC.

Only a few counts were recorded for this clonotype. The rearrangement uses TRBV20-1 and TRBJ2-3; 7 bases agree with TRBD1. Germline CDR1 DFQATT, CDR2 SNEGSKA (reference sequence). V was pared by 7 bases and J by 0 bases, with 7 bases of the junction left unmatched. CDR3 length: 14 residues. For the CDR3, the DNA is TGCAGTGTTCTATCGGACAGGAGCACAGATACGCAGTATTTT. This gives the protein CSVLSDRSTDTQYF.

The chain carries TRBV7-9 and TRBJ1-6; no firm D call. The CDR3 sequence is 14 residues long. V was trimmed by 5 bases and J by 10 bases, leaving 15 bases between them. Germline CDR1 reads SEHNR; CDR2 reads FQNEAQ (reference sequence). The CDR3 DNA sequence: TGTGCCAGCAGCCAATACAGAAGCGGCTCACCCCTCCACTTT. Translation gives CASSQYRSGSPLHF.

This clonotype was observed a few times. The CDR3 protein is CASSPSGTGMPLHF. The CDR3 DNA reads as TGTGCCAGCAGTCCCTCCGGGACAGGAATGCCCCTCCACTTT. This chain links TRBV25-1 with TRBJ1-6, with 8 nucleotides matching TRBD1. CDR3 size: 14 residues. With V trimmed by 5 bases and J by 13 bases, 10 bases remained unmatched. Germline CDR1 MGHDK, CDR2 SYGVNS.

J is TRBJ2-3 and V is TRBV6-2 or TRBV6-3, with D perhaps matching TRBD2 (6 bases). CDR3 length: 14 residues. V was trimmed by 4 bases and J by 10 bases, leaving 18 bases between them. Germline loops: CDR1 MNHEY, CDR2 SVGEGT. CDR3 bases: TGTGCCAGCAGTTCCCGACCCGCCGGGGGATCGCAGTATTTT. Its translation: CASSSRPAGGSQYF.

The V call is TRBV6-4, the J call TRBJ2-5, with 10 bases aligning to TRBD1. J gave up 3 bases and V 2 bases, and 6 bases lay outside the gene matches. CDR3 length: 16 residues. CDR1 and CDR2 (germline): MRHNA, SNTAGT. For the CDR3, the DNA is TGTGCCAGCAGTGACCGACCCGGGACAGGGGAAGAGACCCAGTACTTC. It specifies CASSDRPGTGEETQYF.

This clonotype has more than one count but fewer than ten. V is TRBV19 and J is TRBJ2-1, with 9 nucleotides matching TRBD1. This CDR3 region has 15 residues. Trimming cost V 4 bases and J 9 bases; bases outside gene matches: 10. Germline values: CDR1 LNHDA, CDR2 SQIVND (reference sequence). The DNA for the CDR3 is TGTGCCAGTAGTACAGGGACAGGGATCGGAACTGAGCAGTTCTTC. It codes for CASSTGTGIGTEQFF.

The chain recombines TRBV5-1 with TRBJ2-7; TRBD1 matches 10 bases. The junction had 7 bases not matched to a gene; V was cut back by 4 bases and J by 6 bases. Germline loops: CDR1 SGHRS, CDR2 YFSETQ. CDR3 size: 14 residues. This CDR3 is CASSPATGGFEQYF. Written as DNA, the CDR3 is TGCGCCAGCAGCCCTGCGACAGGGGGCTTCGAGCAGTACTTC.

This clonotype was detected ten times or more. This chain joins TRBV28 and TRBJ1-2; maybe TRBD1 (6 bases). V shed 1 base and J shed 4 bases, with 16 bases lying between them. The V gene's germline CDR1 is MDHEN and CDR2 SYDVKM. The CDR3 is 16 residues long. CDR3 residues: CASSLFRAGVGYGYTF. The CDR3 DNA is TGTGCCAGCAGTTTATTTAGGGCAGGGGTCGGCTATGGCTACACCTTC.

As regards this clonotype: Since a much larger clone is just one base distant, this may be a read error. The CDR3 bases are TGTGCCAGCAGCCCTAATTCACCCCTCCACTTT. Translation: CASSPNSPLHF. The V call is TRBV5-8, the J call TRBJ1-6; no clear D. Per germline, CDR1 SGHTS and CDR2 YDEGEE. The CDR3 has 11 amino acids. V lost 4 bases and J lost 6, with 2 bases in between. The full variable domain, with the rest looked up from reference TRBV5-8 and TRBJ1-6, is EAGVTQSPTHLIKTRGQQATLRCSPISGHTSVYWYQQALGLGLQFLLWYDEGEERNRGNFPPRFSGRQFPNYSSELNVNALELEDSALYLCASSPNSPLHFGNGTRLTVT.

The rearrangement uses TRBV28 and TRBJ1-1; no firm D call. The germline V and J ends were trimmed by 0 bases and 2 bases, with 10 bases remaining between them. The CDR3 extends over 15 amino acids. From germline, CDR1 is MDHEN and CDR2 SYDVKM. CDR3 sequence reads: CASSLWGSVNTEAFF. DNA of the CDR3: TGTGCCAGCAGTTTATGGGGCAGCGTAAACACTGAAGCTTTCTTT.

This clonotype was detected a few times. The chain couples TRBV7-2 to TRBJ2-3, with a possible D match to TRBD2 (5 bases). In germline, CDR1 is SGHTA, CDR2 FQGNSA. The ends were cut back, 5 bases at V and 1 base at J, with 10 bases in the middle. The CDR3 runs to 14 residues. In DNA form, the CDR3 reads TGTGCCAGCAGCCCGGGGAGCGGCACAGATACGCAGTATTTT. Protein sequence: CASSPGSGTDTQYF.

This sequence joins TRBV28 and TRBJ1-5; D is possibly TRBD1 (5 bases). V was shortened by 3 bases and J by 0 bases, with 9 bases between the two germline ends. This CDR3 region has 15 residues. Germline CDR1 is MDHEN and CDR2 is SYDVKM. Here the CDR3 reads CASSFWGVSNQPQHF. In DNA, the CDR3 is TGTGCCAGCAGTTTTTGGGGGGTTAGCAATCAGCCCCAGCATTTT.

This clonotype was seen repeatedly, ten times or more. The V and J genes are TRBV7-2 and TRBJ1-4; D is uncertain. Per germline, CDR1 SGHTA and CDR2 FQGNSA. The CDR3 is made up of 13 amino acids. The V end lost 3 bases, the J end lost 8 bases, and 10 bases lay between the germline ends. CDR3 nucleotide sequence: TGTGCCAGCAGCTTCCCCAGTTGGGAAAAACTGTTTTTT. Its protein product is CASSFPSWEKLFF. Full variable domain (rest looked up from reference TRBV7-2 and TRBJ1-4): GAGVSQSPSNKVTEKGKDVELRCDPISGHTALYWYRQSLGQGLEFLIYFQGNSAPDKSGLPSDRFSAERTGGSVSTLTIQRTQQEDSAVYLCASSFPSWEKLFFGSGTQLSVL.

This clonotype appeared a few times. The genes are TRBV12-3 or TRBV12-4 and TRBJ1-2, with TRBD1 as a possible D gene (5 bases). V lost 6 bases and J lost 4, with 15 bases in between. The CDR3 sequence is 14 residues long. CDR3 nucleotides: TGTGCCAGCAGCTGGGGCAGGGAGGCCTATGGCTACACCTTC. Translation gives CASSWGREAYGYTF.

This clonotype was counted ten times or more. The V call is TRBV7-9, the J call TRBJ1-1; unclear D gene. The V gene lost 1 base and the J gene lost 0 bases, with 6 bases spanning the gap. Germline-derived CDR1 and CDR2 are SEHNR and FQNEAQ (reference sequence). This CDR3 has 14 amino acids. CDR3 sequence: CASSLGAVNTEAFF. For the CDR3, the DNA is TGTGCCAGCAGCTTAGGGGCAGTGAACACTGAAGCTTTCTTT.

A few counts support this clonotype. The chain carries TRBV7-2 and TRBJ1-2, with D perhaps TRBD1 (5 bases). The CDR3 has 13 amino acids. Germline values: CDR1 SGHTA, CDR2 FQGNSA. Trimming removed 3 bases at V and 6 bases at J, with 11 bases between. The DNA for the CDR3 is TGTGCCAGCAGCTTGGTTGCGGGGGATGGCTACACCTTC. Its protein product is CASSLVAGDGYTF.

In this sample, this clonotype turned up many times. J is TRBJ1-6 and V is TRBV28; D remains unclear. This CDR3 region has 16 residues. The ends were cut back, 2 bases at V and 10 bases at J, with 18 bases in the middle. From germline, CDR1 is MDHEN and CDR2 SYDVKM. Here the CDR3 reads CASSLTPNTRGSPLHF. The CDR3 DNA sequence: TGTGCCAGCAGTTTAACGCCTAACACCCGGGGATCACCCCTCCACTTT.

This clonotype has ten or more counts. J is TRBJ1-3 and V is TRBV6-6, with D tentatively TRBD1 (5 bases). V was pared by 7 bases and J by 6 bases, with 19 bases between. Germline V gene sequence: CDR1 MNHNY, CDR2 SVGAGI (reference sequence). This CDR3 region has 15 residues. DNA of the CDR3: TGTGCCAGCATTAAGGGACGACTCGGAAAAAACACCATATATTTT. Its protein product is CASIKGRLGKNTIYF.

This clonotype was found a few times. The V gene is TRBV10-3, the J gene TRBJ1-2, with 7 bases fitting TRBD1. V lost 7 bases and J lost 0; bases outside the gene matches: 5. CDR1 is ENHRY, CDR2 SYGVKD, per germline. This CDR3 is built from 14 residues. CDR3 sequence: CAINTGETNYGYTF. The CDR3 DNA reads as TGTGCCATCAATACAGGGGAGACTAACTATGGCTACACCTTC.

J is TRBJ2-3 and V is TRBV6-5; perhaps TRBD1 as D (6 bases). V shed 0 bases and J shed 0 bases, with 10 bases lying between them. The CDR3 spans 16 residues. Germline CDR1 reads MNHEY; CDR2 reads SVGAGI. CDR3 in amino acids: CASSYSQGHSTDTQYF. In nucleotides, the CDR3 is TGTGCCAGCAGTTACTCCCAGGGGCATAGCACAGATACGCAGTATTTT.